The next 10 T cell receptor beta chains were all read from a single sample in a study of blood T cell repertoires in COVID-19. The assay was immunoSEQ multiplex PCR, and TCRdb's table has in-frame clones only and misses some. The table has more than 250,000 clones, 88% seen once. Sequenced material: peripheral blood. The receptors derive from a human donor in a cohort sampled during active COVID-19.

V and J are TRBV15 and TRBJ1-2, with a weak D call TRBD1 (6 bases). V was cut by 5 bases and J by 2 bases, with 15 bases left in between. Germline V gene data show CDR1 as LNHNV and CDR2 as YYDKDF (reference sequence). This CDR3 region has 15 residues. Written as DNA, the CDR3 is TGTGCCACCAGCGGGGGGGGCGGCCTGAACTATGGCTACACCTTC. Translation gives CATSGGGGLNYGYTF.

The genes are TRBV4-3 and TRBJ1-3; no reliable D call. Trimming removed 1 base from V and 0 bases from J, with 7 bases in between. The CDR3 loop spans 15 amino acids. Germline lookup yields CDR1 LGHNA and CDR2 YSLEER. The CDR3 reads CASSQGPGSGNTIYF. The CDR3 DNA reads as TGCGCCAGCAGCCAAGGCCCGGGCTCTGGAAACACCATATATTTT.

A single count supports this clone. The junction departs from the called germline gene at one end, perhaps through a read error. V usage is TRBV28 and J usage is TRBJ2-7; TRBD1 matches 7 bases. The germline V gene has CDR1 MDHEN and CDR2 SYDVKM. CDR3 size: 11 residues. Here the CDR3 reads CASSLEGGPDF. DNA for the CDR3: TGTGCCAGCAGTTTGGAAGGGGGCCCGGATTTC.

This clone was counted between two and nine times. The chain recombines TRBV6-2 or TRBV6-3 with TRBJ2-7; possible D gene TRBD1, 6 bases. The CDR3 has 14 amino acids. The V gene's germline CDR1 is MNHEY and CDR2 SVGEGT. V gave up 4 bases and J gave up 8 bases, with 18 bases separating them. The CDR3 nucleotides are TGTGCCAGCAGTTCTACAACAGGGACGCGAAAGCAGTACTTC. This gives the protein CASSSTTGTRKQYF.

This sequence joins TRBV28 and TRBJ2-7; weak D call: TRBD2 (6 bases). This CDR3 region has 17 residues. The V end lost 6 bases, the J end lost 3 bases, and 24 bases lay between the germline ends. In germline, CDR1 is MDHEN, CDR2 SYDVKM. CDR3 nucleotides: TGTGCCAGCAGACCGACTGGAGGGACCGAAAATTTCTACGAGCAGTACTTC. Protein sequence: CASRPTGGTENFYEQYF.

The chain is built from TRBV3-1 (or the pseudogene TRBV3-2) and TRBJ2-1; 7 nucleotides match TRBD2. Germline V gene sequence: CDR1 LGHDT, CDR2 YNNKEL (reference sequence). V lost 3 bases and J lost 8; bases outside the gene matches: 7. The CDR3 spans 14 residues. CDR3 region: CASSQGLLSDEQFF. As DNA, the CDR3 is TGTGCCAGCAGCCAGGGACTACTGTCGGATGAGCAGTTCTTC.

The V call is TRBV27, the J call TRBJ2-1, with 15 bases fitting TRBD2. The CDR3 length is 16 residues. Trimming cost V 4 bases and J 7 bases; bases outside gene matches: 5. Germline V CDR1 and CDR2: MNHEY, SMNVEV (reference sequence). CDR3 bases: TGTGCCAGCAGTTCCCCAGGGACTAGCGGGGGGAATGAGCAGTTCTTC. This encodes CASSSPGTSGGNEQFF.

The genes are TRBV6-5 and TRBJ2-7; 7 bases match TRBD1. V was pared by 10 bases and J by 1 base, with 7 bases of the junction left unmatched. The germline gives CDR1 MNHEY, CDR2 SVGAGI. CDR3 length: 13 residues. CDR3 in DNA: TGTGCCACCCGACGACAGGGTTCCTACGAGCAGTACTTC. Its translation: CATRRQGSYEQYF.

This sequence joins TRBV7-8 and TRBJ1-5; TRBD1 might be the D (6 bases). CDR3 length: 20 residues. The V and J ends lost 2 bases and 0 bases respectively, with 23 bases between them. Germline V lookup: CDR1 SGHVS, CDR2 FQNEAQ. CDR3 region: CASSLYRSGGLTGSNQPQHF. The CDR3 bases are TGTGCCAGCAGCTTATATAGATCTGGGGGTTTGACAGGTAGCAATCAGCCCCAGCATTTT.

The CDR3 DNA is TGTGCCAGTAGTATCGGGGACATAACGGGCTCTGAAGCTTTCTTT. Translated, it gives CASSIGDITGSEAFF. The chain is built from TRBV19 and TRBJ1-1, with D perhaps matching TRBD1 (6 bases). CDR3 size: 15 residues. Germline V lookup: CDR1 LNHDA, CDR2 SQIVND (reference sequence). The V gene lost 3 bases and the J gene lost 6 bases, with 17 bases spanning the gap.